Shown below are 15 T cell receptor beta chains from a single sample sequenced in a study of tumor-infiltrating lymphocytes in oesophageal squamous cell carcinoma. From the PCR reads, TCRdb called clonotypes with MiXCR, one entry per CDR3 protein. Seen here are 8,000 to 13,000 distinct CDR3 sequences, around 58% observed once, and the top ten hold roughly 29%. Material for sequencing was esophageal tumor tissue. These receptors originate from a female donor with esophageal squamous cell carcinoma.

V usage is TRBV7-2 and J usage is TRBJ2-3; D is possibly TRBD2 (7 bases). Between the trimmed V and J ends, which lost 3 bases and 4 bases, there was a span of 11 bases. This CDR3 is built from 14 residues. Germline V gives CDR1 SGHTA, CDR2 FQGNSA. CDR3 bases: TGTGCCAGCAGCTTTGCGGGGGCGGCAGATACGCAGTATTTT. Protein product: CASSFAGAADTQYF.

The rearrangement uses TRBV7-6 and TRBJ2-5, with 8 bases that match TRBD1. The DNA matches TRBJ2-1 better at its end, which makes the J call doubtful. The V gene's germline CDR1 is SGHVS and CDR2 FNYEAQ. The CDR3 has 16 residues. In nucleotides, the CDR3 is TGTGCCAGCAGCTTAGTAGCAGGGGGCTTCAACAATGAGCAGTTCTTC. Protein product: CASSLVAGGFNNEQFF.

This chain connects TRBV7-2 to TRBJ2-3; TRBD2 matches 11 bases. This CDR3 contains 18 residues. From germline, CDR1 is SGHTA and CDR2 FQGNSA. With 1 base clipped from V and 3 bases from J, the junction kept 9 bases outside the gene matches. Here the CDR3 reads CASSLDGASGRKTDTQYF. CDR3 DNA sequence: TGTGCCAGCAGCTTAGACGGTGCTAGCGGGAGGAAGACAGATACGCAGTATTTT.

This chain joins TRBV6-6 and TRBJ2-7; unclear D gene. The end of the DNA aligns better with TRBJ2-1, so the J call may be wrong. From germline, CDR1 is MNHNY and CDR2 SVGAGI (reference sequence). The CDR3 has 14 residues. The CDR3 region is CASSYSKGTLEQFF. The DNA of the CDR3 is TGTGCCAGCAGTTACTCGAAAGGTACACTAGAGCAGTTCTTC.

This clonotype counts as medium-sized. A much larger clone differs from this one at a single base, so this may be a read error. The chain recombines TRBV24-1 with TRBJ2-7, with TRBD1 matching over 12 bases. The CDR3 runs to 15 residues. Germline V lookup: CDR1 KGHDR, CDR2 SFDVKD. V shed 5 bases and J 7 bases; nucleotides not matched to a gene: 8. The CDR3 loop reads CATSAGTGGSNEQYF. Written as DNA, the CDR3 is TGTGCCACCAGTGCCGGGACAGGGGGCTCAAATGAGCAGTACTTC.

V is TRBV7-2 and J is TRBJ2-1; TRBD1 might be the D (6 bases). The CDR3 has 15 amino acids. V gave up 5 bases and J gave up 0 bases, with 11 bases separating them. Per the germline V gene, CDR1 is SGHTA and CDR2 is FQGNSA. The CDR3 DNA follows: TGTGCCAGCAGCGGCAGGGGATCCTCCTACAATGAGCAGTTCTTC. It encodes CASSGRGSSYNEQFF.

The J gene is TRBJ1-5, the V gene TRBV6-6; 8 positions match TRBD1. V was pared by 6 bases and J by 4 bases, with 5 bases of the junction left unmatched. The CDR3 spans 14 residues. Germline assignment: CDR1 MNHNY and CDR2 SVGAGI (reference sequence). DNA of the CDR3: TGTGCCAGCAGGGACAGGGTTGGGAATCAGCCCCAGCATTTT. This codes for CASRDRVGNQPQHF.

V usage is TRBV6-1 and J usage is TRBJ2-3; 12 bases are a match to TRBD2. With V trimmed by 2 bases and J by 2 bases, 5 bases remained unmatched. This CDR3 is built from 17 residues. Germline loops: CDR1 MNHNS, CDR2 SASEGT. CDR3 in DNA: TGTGCCAGCAGTGAAAGGCTAGCGGGAGGGCTCACAGATACGCAGTATTTT. As protein: CASSERLAGGLTDTQYF.

The chain recombines TRBV12-3 or TRBV12-4 with TRBJ2-3; TRBD2 aligns across 15 bases. The CDR3 runs to 17 residues. V shed 6 bases, J shed 1 base, and the junction held 5 bases outside the gene matches. The CDR3 DNA reads TGTGCCAGCAGAGGACTAGCGGGAGGGTATCGCACAGATACGCAGTATTTT. This gives the protein CASRGLAGGYRTDTQYF.

For this clonotype: The missing conserved phenylalanine or tryptophan at the end of this CDR3 makes a read error likely. The DNA is left out, because the CDR3 cannot be placed on it with certainty; the CDR3 is given as TCRdb lists it. J is TRBJ2-5 and V is TRBV5-3; no check of the table's D call, TRBD1, against the DNA was made. TRBV5-3 is an open reading frame, and its role is uncertain. From its first to its last residue, the CDR3 has 21 amino acids. CDR3 sequence: CASSFSLGTGGAYGYGYTFGS.

This clonotype ranks as medium-sized (0.01 to 0.1%). The rearrangement links TRBV12-3 or TRBV12-4 to TRBJ1-5, with D perhaps TRBD1 (6 bases). V lost 4 bases and J lost 5, with 9 bases in between. The CDR3 has 13 amino acids. The CDR3 is CASSSGGHQPQHF. CDR3 bases: TGTGCCAGCAGTTCTGGGGGCCATCAGCCCCAGCATTTT.

The chain is built from TRBV24-1 and TRBJ1-1, with no clear D. This CDR3 has 15 residues. The ends were cut back, 3 bases at V and 1 base at J, with 11 bases in the middle. From germline, CDR1 is KGHDR and CDR2 SFDVKD. The chain's CDR3 is CATSDSMAGNTEAFF. As DNA, the CDR3 is TGTGCCACCAGTGATAGTATGGCCGGGAACACTGAAGCTTTCTTT.

This clonotype was observed a handful of times. This chain links TRBV7-2 with TRBJ2-5; the D gene is possibly TRBD2 (6 bases). The last part of the DNA fits TRBJ2-1 better; the J call may be wrong. The CDR3 sequence is 14 residues long. CDR1 is SGHTA and CDR2 is FQGNSA in the germline V gene. CDR3: CASSIGLHNNEQFF. DNA of the CDR3: TGTGCCAGCAGCATTGGACTACATAACAATGAGCAGTTCTTC.

Remarks on this clonotype: Relative to the germline gene, one junction end is altered; a read error may explain this. The V gene is TRBV7-6, the J gene TRBJ2-6; 9 bases are shared with TRBD2. The J call may be mistaken, given a closer DNA end match to TRBJ2-7. CDR3 length equals 14 residues. From germline, CDR1 is SGHVS and CDR2 FNYEAQ. The CDR3 spells CASSPGTSRREQYF. The DNA of the CDR3 is TGTGCTAGCAGCCCCGGGACTAGCCGTCGGGAGCAGTACTTC.

The V call is TRBV7-3, the J call TRBJ2-3, with unresolved D. The length of the CDR3 is 13 residues. Germline V lookup: CDR1 SGHTA, CDR2 FQGTGA. V was shortened by 5 bases and J by 1 base, with 7 bases between the two germline ends. As DNA, the CDR3 is TGTGCCAGCAGCCCCAAGGGCACAGATACGCAGTATTTT. This translates into CASSPKGTDTQYF.